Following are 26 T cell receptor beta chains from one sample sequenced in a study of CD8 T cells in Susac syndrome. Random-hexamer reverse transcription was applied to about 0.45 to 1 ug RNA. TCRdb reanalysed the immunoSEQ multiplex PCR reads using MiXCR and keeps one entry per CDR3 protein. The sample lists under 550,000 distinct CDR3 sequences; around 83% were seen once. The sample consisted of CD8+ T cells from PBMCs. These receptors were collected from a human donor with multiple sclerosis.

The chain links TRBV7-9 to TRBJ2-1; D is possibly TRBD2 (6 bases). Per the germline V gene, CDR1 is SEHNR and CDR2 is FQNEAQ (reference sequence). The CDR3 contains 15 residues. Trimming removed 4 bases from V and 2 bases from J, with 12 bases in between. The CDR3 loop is CASSSPASAYNEQFF. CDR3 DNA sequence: TGTGCCAGCAGCTCCCCGGCTAGCGCCTACAATGAGCAGTTCTTC.

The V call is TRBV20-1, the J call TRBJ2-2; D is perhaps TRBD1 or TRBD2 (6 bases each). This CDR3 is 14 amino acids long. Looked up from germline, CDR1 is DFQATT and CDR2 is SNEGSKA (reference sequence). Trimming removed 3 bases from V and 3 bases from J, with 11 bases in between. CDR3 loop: CSASGGGDTGELFF. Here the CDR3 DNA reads TGCAGTGCTAGTGGAGGGGGAGACACCGGGGAGCTGTTTTTT.

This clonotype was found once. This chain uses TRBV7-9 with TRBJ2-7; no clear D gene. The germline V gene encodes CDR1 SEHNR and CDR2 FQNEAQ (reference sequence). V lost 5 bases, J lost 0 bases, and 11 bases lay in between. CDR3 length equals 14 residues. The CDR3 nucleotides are TGTGCCAGCAGCCCCGAACAGCCCTCCTACGAGCAGTACTTC. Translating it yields CASSPEQPSYEQYF.

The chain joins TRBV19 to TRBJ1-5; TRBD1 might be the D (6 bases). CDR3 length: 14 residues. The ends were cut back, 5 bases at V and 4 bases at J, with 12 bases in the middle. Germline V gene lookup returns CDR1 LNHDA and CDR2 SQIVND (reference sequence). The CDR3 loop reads CASSLKGGNQPQHF. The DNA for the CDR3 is TGTGCCAGTAGTTTAAAAGGGGGTAATCAGCCCCAGCATTTT.

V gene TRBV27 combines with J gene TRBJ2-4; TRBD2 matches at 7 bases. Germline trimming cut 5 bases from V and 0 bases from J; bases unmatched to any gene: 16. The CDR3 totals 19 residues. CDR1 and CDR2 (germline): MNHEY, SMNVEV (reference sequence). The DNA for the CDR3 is TGTGCCAGCAGTCTACAGGCTCGGGAGGCACCACTAGCCAAAAACATTCAGTACTTC. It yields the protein CASSLQAREAPLAKNIQYF.

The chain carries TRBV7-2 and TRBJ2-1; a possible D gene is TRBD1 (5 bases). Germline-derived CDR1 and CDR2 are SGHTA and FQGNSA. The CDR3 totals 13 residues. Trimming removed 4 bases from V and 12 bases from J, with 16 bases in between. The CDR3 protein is CASSSGSDLGQFF. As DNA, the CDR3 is TGTGCCAGCAGCTCAGGGTCGGATTTAGGGCAGTTCTTC.

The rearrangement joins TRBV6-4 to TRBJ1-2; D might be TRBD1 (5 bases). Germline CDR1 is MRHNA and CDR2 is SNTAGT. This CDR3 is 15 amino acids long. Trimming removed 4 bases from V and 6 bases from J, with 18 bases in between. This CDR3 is CASSVQAGVYDGYTF. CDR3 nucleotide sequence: TGTGCCAGCAGTGTGCAGGCGGGGGTTTATGATGGCTACACCTTC.

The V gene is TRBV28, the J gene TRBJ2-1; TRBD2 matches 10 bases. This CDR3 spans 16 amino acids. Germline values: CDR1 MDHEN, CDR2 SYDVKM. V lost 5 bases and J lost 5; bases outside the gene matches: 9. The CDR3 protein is CASSTPGTSVDNEQFF. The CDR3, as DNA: TGTGCCAGCAGTACCCCCGGGACTAGCGTGGACAATGAGCAGTTCTTC.

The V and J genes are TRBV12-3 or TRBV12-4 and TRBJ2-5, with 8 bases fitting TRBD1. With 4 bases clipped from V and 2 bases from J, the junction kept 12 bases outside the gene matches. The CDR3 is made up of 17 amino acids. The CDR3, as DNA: TGTGCCAGCAGTTCCACCCGGTGGACAGGGCAACAAGAGACCCAGTACTTC. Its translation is CASSSTRWTGQQETQYF.

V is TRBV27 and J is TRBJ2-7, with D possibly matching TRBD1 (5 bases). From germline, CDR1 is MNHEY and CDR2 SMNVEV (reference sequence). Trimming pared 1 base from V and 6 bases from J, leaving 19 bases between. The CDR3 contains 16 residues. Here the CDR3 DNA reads TGTGCCAGCAGTTTATGTTCATGGGGCCCCCTCTGCGAGCAGTACTTC. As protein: CASSLCSWGPLCEQYF.

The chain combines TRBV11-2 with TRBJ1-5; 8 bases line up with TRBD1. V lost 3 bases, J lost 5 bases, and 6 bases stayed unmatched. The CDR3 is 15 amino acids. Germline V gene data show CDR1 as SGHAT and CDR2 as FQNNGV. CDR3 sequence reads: CASSFRQGIDQPQHF. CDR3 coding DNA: TGTGCCAGCAGCTTTCGACAGGGGATCGATCAGCCCCAGCATTTT.

Here the CDR3 reads CASSDRGLITEAFF. The CDR3 DNA is TGTGCCAGCAGTGACAGGGGGCTGATCACTGAAGCTTTCTTT. The chain carries TRBV6-1 and TRBJ1-1, with TRBD1 identical over 8 bases. Trimming at V came to 3 bases and at J to 4 bases, leaving 4 bases not matched to a gene. The CDR3 extends over 14 amino acids. CDR1 MNHNS and CDR2 SASEGT come from the germline V gene.

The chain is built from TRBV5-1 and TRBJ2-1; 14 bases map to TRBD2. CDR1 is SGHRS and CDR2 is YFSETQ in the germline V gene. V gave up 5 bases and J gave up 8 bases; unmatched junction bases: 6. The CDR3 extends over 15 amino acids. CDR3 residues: CASSSPGLAGDEQFF. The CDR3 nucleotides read TGCGCCAGCAGTTCACCGGGACTAGCGGGAGATGAGCAGTTCTTC.

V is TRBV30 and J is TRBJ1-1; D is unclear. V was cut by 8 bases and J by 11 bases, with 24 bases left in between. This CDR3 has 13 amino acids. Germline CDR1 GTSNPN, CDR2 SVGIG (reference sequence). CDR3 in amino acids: CAGGGALNTAAFF. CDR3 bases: TGTGCCGGCGGTGGAGCCCTGAACACTGCGGCTTTCTTT.

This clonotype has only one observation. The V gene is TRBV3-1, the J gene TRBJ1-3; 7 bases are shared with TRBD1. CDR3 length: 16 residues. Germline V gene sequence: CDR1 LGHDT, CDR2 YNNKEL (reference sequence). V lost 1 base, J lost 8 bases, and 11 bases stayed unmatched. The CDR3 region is CASSQVPGGTVDTIYF. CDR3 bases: TGTGCCAGCAGCCAAGTACCAGGGGGAACGGTAGACACCATATATTTT. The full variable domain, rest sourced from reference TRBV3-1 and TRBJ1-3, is DTAVSQTPKYLVTQMGNDKSIKCEQNLGHDTMYWYKQDSKKFLKIMFSYNNKELIINETVPNRFSPKSPDKAHLNLHINSLELGDSAVYFCASSQVPGGTVDTIYFGEGSWLTVV.

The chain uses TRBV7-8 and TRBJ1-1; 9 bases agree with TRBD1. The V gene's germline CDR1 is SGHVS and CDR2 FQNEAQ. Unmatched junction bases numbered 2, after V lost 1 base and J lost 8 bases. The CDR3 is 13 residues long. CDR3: CASSLEDRGEAFF. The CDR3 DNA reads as TGTGCCAGCAGCTTAGAAGACAGGGGGGAAGCTTTCTTT. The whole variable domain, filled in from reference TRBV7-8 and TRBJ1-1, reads GAGVSQSPRYKVAKRGQDVALRCDPISGHVSLFWYQQALGQGPEFLTYFQNEAQLDKSGLPSDRFFAERPEGSVSTLKIQRTQQEDSAVYLCASSLEDRGEAFFGQGTRLTVV.

The CDR3 region has the DNA TGCAGTGCCGACGGTCGACTAGCGGGAGTTGCTTCCTACAATGAGCAGTTCTTC. Protein: CSADGRLAGVASYNEQFF. This chain joins TRBV20-1 and TRBJ2-1, with 12 bases that match TRBD2. CDR1 DFQATT and CDR2 SNEGSKA come from the germline V gene (reference sequence). CDR3 length: 18 residues. Trimming cost V 6 bases and J 1 base; bases outside gene matches: 13.

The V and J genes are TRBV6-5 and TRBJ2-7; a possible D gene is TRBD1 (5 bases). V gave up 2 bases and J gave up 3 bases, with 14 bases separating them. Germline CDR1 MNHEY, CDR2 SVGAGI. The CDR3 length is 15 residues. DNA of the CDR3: TGTGCCAGCAGTTACCCCGCGCAGGACATCTACGAGCAGTACTTC. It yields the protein CASSYPAQDIYEQYF.

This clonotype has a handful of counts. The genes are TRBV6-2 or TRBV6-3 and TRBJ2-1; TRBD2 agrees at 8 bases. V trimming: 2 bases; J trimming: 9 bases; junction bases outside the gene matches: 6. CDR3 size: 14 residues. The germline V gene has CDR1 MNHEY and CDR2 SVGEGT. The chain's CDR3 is CASSYDSGVGEQFF. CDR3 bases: TGTGCCAGCAGTTACGATAGCGGGGTTGGTGAGCAGTTCTTC.

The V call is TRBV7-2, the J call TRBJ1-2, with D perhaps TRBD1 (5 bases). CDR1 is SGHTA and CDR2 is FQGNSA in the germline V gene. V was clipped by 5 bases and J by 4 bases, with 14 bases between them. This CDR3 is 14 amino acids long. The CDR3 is CASSQGVGTYGYTF. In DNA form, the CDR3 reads TGTGCCAGCAGCCAAGGGGTGGGGACCTATGGCTACACCTTC.

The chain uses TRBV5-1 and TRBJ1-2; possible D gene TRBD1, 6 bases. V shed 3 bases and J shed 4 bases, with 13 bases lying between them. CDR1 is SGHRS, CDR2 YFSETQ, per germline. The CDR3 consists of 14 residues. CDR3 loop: CASSSPAQGYGYTF. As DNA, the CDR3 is TGCGCCAGCAGCTCCCCCGCACAGGGCTATGGCTACACCTTC. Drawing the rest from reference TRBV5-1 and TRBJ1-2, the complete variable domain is KAGVTQTPRYLIKTRGQQVTLSCSPISGHRSVSWYQQTPGQGLQFLFEYFSETQRNKGNFPGRFSGRQFSNSRSEMNVSTLELGDSALYLCASSSPAQGYGYTFGSGTRLTVV.

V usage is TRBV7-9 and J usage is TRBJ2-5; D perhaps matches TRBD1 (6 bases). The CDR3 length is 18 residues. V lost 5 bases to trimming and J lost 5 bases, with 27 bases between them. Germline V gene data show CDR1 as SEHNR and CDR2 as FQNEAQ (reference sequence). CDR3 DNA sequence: TGTGCCAGCAGCCCCCACCGCCCCACAGGGAAAGGCGAGGAGACCCAGTACTTC. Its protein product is CASSPHRPTGKGEETQYF.

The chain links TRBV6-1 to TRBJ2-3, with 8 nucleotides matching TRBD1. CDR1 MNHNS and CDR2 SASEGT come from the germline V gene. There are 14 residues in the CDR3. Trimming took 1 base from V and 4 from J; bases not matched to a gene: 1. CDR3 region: CASSEGQGPDTQYF. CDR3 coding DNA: TGTGCCAGCAGTGAAGGACAGGGGCCAGATACGCAGTATTTT.

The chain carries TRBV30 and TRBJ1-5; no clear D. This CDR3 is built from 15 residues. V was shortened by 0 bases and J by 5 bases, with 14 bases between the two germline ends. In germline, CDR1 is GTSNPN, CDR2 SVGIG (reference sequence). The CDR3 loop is CAWSVGVEIHQPQHF. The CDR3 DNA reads TGTGCCTGGAGTGTCGGGGTTGAGATCCATCAGCCCCAGCATTTT.

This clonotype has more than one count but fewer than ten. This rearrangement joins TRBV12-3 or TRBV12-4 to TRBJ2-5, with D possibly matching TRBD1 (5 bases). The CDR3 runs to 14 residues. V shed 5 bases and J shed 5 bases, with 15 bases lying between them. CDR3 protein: CASSVSRVLETQYF. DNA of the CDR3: TGTGCCAGCAGTGTAAGCAGGGTTCTGGAGACCCAGTACTTC.

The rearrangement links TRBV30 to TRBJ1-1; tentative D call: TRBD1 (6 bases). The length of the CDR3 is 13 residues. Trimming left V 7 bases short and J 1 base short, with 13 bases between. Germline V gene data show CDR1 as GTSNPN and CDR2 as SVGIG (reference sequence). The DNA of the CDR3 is TGTGCCTTCCAGGGGTTACCGAACACTGAAGCTTTCTTT. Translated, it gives CAFQGLPNTEAFF.